The 19 T cell receptor beta chains in this list originate from one sample, sequenced in a study of blood T cell repertoires in COVID-19. Libraries were prepared by immunoSEQ multiplex PCR; TCRdb keeps only in-frame clonotypes and omits some of them. The sample holds over 90,000 clones, roughly 76% seen once. The sequencing input was peripheral blood. The receptors shown here come from a man older than 75 with COVID-19, enrolled during active disease.

The chain has TRBV19 and TRBJ2-3; 9 bases agree with TRBD1. V shed 8 bases and J 6 bases; nucleotides not matched to a gene: 6. In germline, CDR1 is LNHDA, CDR2 SQIVND (reference sequence). The CDR3 runs 13 residues. The CDR3 region is CASWDRAGDTQYF. As DNA, the CDR3 is TGTGCCAGTTGGGACAGGGCGGGGGATACGCAGTATTTT.

CDR3 residues: CASLSRGGDEKLFF. The CDR3 nucleotides read TGTGCCAGCCTTTCAAGGGGTGGGGATGAAAAACTGTTTTTT. The chain carries TRBV19 and TRBJ1-4; D perhaps matches TRBD1 (5 bases). CDR1 and CDR2 (germline): LNHDA, SQIVND (reference sequence). The CDR3 contains 14 residues. V was shortened by 9 bases and J by 6 bases, with 17 bases between the two germline ends.

The chain couples TRBV27 to TRBJ2-7; the match to TRBD2 covers 8 bases. The ends lost 3 bases at V and 4 bases at J; junction bases unmatched: 8. This CDR3 spans 15 amino acids. Germline-derived CDR1 and CDR2 are MNHEY and SMNVEV (reference sequence). Written as DNA, the CDR3 is TGTGCCAGCAGTTTTGTCGGCGGGAGGTCTTACGAGCAGTACTTC. This translates into CASSFVGGRSYEQYF.

The chain employs TRBV2 and TRBJ2-1, with 11 positions matching TRBD2. Germline V lookup: CDR1 SNHLY, CDR2 FYNNEI. CDR3 length: 14 residues. Unmatched junction bases numbered 5, after V lost 6 bases and J lost 7 bases. The chain's CDR3 is CASRLAGGPNEQFF. The CDR3 bases are TGTGCCAGCAGGTTAGCGGGAGGGCCGAATGAGCAGTTCTTC. The variable domain in full, with the rest retrieved from reference TRBV2 and TRBJ2-1, is EPEVTQTPSHQVTQMGQEVILRCVPISNHLYFYWYRQILGQKVEFLVSFYNNEISEKSEIFDDQFSVERPDGSNFTLKIRSTKLEDSAMYFCASRLAGGPNEQFFGPGTRLTVL.

The chain has TRBV5-3 and TRBJ1-5; D gene uncertain. TRBV5-3 counts as an open reading frame of uncertain function. V lost 2 bases and J 4 bases, leaving 4 bases between the germline ends. There are 12 residues in the CDR3. The CDR3 sequence: CARSFLNQPQHF. CDR3 coding DNA: TGTGCCAGAAGCTTCTTAAATCAGCCCCAGCATTTT.

Written as DNA, the CDR3 is TGTGCCAGCAGTGACAGGAGTAATTCACCCCTCCACTTT. Encoded protein: CASSDRSNSPLHF. This chain joins TRBV6-4 and TRBJ1-6; the D is unclear. Trimming cost V 2 bases and J 6 bases, with 5 bases left between them. The CDR3 length is 13 residues. Germline V gene lookup returns CDR1 MRHNA and CDR2 SNTAGT.

The chain carries TRBV4-2 and TRBJ2-7; 10 positions match TRBD2. The V and J ends lost 5 bases and 3 bases, in that order; junction bases with no gene match: 7. CDR1 and CDR2 from the germline V gene are LGHNA and YNFKEQ. The CDR3 spans 15 residues. The CDR3 loop reads CASSGRAGGRYEQYF. The CDR3 bases are TGTGCCAGCAGCGGACGAGCGGGAGGGCGCTACGAGCAGTACTTC.

The rearrangement uses TRBV29-1 and TRBJ1-4, with D perhaps TRBD1 (5 bases). The CDR3 consists of 14 residues. Germline values: CDR1 SQVTM, CDR2 ANQGSEA. Trimming stripped 5 bases from V and 0 bases from J, with 10 bases between. The CDR3 bases are TGCAGCGTTAGGGCGGGGGCAACTAATGAAAAACTGTTTTTT. As protein: CSVRAGATNEKLFF.

This clone is a singleton in its sample. The rearrangement uses TRBV19 and TRBJ2-5, with 14 bases identical to TRBD2. This CDR3 region has 17 residues. Trimming removed 5 bases from V and 5 bases from J; junction bases left unmatched: 10. Germline-derived CDR1 and CDR2 are LNHDA and SQIVND (reference sequence). Here the CDR3 DNA reads TGTGCCAGTAGTCCCAGGACTAGCGGGGGGACGGGGGAGACCCAGTACTTC. Protein product: CASSPRTSGGTGETQYF.

This sequence joins TRBV6-2 or TRBV6-3 and TRBJ2-7; 10 bases are shared with TRBD2. With 5 bases clipped from V and 2 bases from J, the junction kept 6 bases outside the gene matches. The CDR3 is made up of 15 amino acids. Germline V CDR1 and CDR2: MNHEY, SVGEGT. CDR3 loop: CASSPRLAGAYEQYF. CDR3 coding DNA: TGTGCCAGCAGTCCGCGACTAGCGGGCGCCTACGAGCAGTACTTC.

The V gene is TRBV30, the J gene TRBJ1-3; 11 nucleotides match TRBD1. The germline V gene encodes CDR1 GTSNPN and CDR2 SVGIG (reference sequence). The CDR3 covers 14 residues. After removal of 7 bases from V and 1 base from J, the junction contained 3 bases not matched to a gene. The CDR3 coding sequence is TGTGCCTACGGACAGGGGGCATCTGGAAACACCATATATTTT. Translated: CAYGQGASGNTIYF.

The rearrangement links TRBV28 to TRBJ1-1; D is perhaps TRBD1 (6 bases). This CDR3 region has 16 residues. V lost 5 bases, J lost 11 bases, and 27 bases lay in between. The germline gives CDR1 MDHEN, CDR2 SYDVKM. CDR3 protein: CASSPPPGGPVFRAFF. The CDR3 DNA follows: TGTGCCAGCAGTCCACCGCCCGGGGGGCCAGTGTTTCGTGCTTTCTTT.

The chain couples TRBV28 to TRBJ2-3, with TRBD2 identical over 9 bases. J lost 2 bases, V lost 4 bases, and 4 bases had no gene match. Germline V gene lookup returns CDR1 MDHEN and CDR2 SYDVKM. The CDR3 spans 15 residues. The CDR3 loop reads CASSSSSGITDTQYF. The CDR3 coding sequence is TGTGCCAGCAGTTCATCTAGCGGGATCACAGATACGCAGTATTTT.

This clone was recorded once. The J gene is TRBJ1-2, the V gene TRBV6-6; 9 nucleotides line up with TRBD1. Per the germline V gene, CDR1 is MNHNY and CDR2 is SVGAGI (reference sequence). V dropped 9 bases and J dropped 8; count of bases not matched to a gene: 16. The CDR3 is made up of 15 amino acids. The CDR3 bases are TGTGCCAGTATGCTAGCCGGGACAGGGATGAGGGGCTACACCTTC. Translated, it gives CASMLAGTGMRGYTF.

The table lists this clone with a few counts. The V and J genes are TRBV21-1 and TRBJ1-1; TRBD1 is the table's D call and was not checked against the DNA. TRBV21-1 is designated a pseudogene. This CDR3 has 20 amino acids. CDR3 residues: CASSTLYQARDRAARGEAFF. CDR3 coding DNA: TGTGCCAGCAGCACCTTATACCAGGCAAGGGACAGGGCGGCCCGGGGTGAAGCTTTCTTT.

This chain joins TRBV18 and TRBJ2-7, with a possible D match to TRBD1 (5 bases). The CDR3 loop spans 13 amino acids. Germline V gene data show CDR1 as KGHSH and CDR2 as LQKENI. Trimming cost V 5 bases and J 0 bases, with 8 bases left between them. This CDR3 is CASSFTGSYEQYF. In DNA form, the CDR3 reads TGTGCCAGCTCATTCACAGGCTCCTACGAGCAGTACTTC. Looking up the rest from reference TRBV18 and TRBJ2-7 gives the full variable domain: NAGVMQNPRHLVRRRGQEARLRCSPMKGHSHVYWYRQLPEEGLKFMVYLQKENIIDESGMPKERFSAEFPKEGPSILRIQQVVRGDSAAYFCASSFTGSYEQYFGPGTRLTVT.

This clone was detected once. The rearrangement links TRBV18 to TRBJ1-5; 10 nucleotides line up with TRBD1. CDR3 size: 18 residues. Germline assignment: CDR1 KGHSH and CDR2 LQKENI. Unmatched junction bases numbered 13, after V lost 2 bases and J lost 6 bases. This CDR3 is CASSPAGTGVKVIQPQHF. In DNA, the CDR3 is TGTGCCAGCTCACCAGCGGGGACAGGGGTCAAAGTTATTCAGCCCCAGCATTTT.

The chain is built from TRBV10-3 and TRBJ1-1; TRBD1 matches 7 bases. CDR1 ENHRY and CDR2 SYGVKD come from the germline V gene. This CDR3 has 16 amino acids. Trimming removed 0 bases from V and 1 base from J; junction bases left unmatched: 5. The chain's CDR3 is CAISESLGQKNTEAFF. Here the CDR3 DNA reads TGTGCCATCAGTGAGTCATTGGGACAGAAGAACACTGAAGCTTTCTTT.

The chain uses TRBV18 and TRBJ1-2; 12 bases fit TRBD1. Germline V gene lookup returns CDR1 KGHSH and CDR2 LQKENI. V lost 3 bases and J lost 2; bases outside the gene matches: 10. This CDR3 spans 18 amino acids. This CDR3 is CASSPRSGTGGENYGYTF. The CDR3, as DNA: TGTGCCAGCTCACCGCGATCCGGGACAGGGGGCGAGAACTATGGCTACACCTTC.